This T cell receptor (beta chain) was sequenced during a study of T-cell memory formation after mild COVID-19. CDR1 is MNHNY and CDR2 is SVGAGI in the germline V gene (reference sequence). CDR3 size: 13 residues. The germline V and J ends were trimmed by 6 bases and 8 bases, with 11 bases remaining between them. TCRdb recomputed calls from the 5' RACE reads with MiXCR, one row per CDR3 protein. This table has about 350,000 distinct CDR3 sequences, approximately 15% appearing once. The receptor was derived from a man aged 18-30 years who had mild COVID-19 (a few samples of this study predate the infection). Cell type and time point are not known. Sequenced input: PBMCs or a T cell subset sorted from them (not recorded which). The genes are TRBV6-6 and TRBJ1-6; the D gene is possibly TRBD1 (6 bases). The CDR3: CASSLQGYSPLHF. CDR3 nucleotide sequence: TGTGCCAGCAGCCTACAGGGTTATTCACCCCTCCACTTT.